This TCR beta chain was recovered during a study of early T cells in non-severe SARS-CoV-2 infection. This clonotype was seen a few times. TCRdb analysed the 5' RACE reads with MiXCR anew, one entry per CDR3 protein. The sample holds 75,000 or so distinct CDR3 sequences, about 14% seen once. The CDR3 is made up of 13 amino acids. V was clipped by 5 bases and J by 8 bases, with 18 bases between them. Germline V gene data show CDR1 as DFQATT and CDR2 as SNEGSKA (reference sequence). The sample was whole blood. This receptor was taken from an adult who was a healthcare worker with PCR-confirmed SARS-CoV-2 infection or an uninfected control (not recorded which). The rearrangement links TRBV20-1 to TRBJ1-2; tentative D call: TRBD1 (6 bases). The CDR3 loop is CSAPFLDSEGYTF. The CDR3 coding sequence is TGCAGTGCTCCTTTTTTGGACAGCGAAGGCTACACCTTC.